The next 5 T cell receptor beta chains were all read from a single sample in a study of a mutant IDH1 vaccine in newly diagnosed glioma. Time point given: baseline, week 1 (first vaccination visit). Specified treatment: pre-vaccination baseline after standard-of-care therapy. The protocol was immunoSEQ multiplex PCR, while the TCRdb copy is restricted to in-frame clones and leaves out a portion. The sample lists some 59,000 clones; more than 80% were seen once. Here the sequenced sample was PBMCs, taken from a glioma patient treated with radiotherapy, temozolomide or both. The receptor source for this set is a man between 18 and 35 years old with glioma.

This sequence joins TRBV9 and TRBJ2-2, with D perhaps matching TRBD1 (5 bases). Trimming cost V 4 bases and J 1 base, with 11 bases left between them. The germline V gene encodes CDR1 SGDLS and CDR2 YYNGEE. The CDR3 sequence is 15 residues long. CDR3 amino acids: CASSPGIVNTGELFF. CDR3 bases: TGTGCCAGCAGCCCAGGGATCGTGAACACCGGGGAGCTGTTTTTT. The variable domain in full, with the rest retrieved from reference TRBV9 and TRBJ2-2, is DSGVTQTPKHLITATGQRVTLRCSPRSGDLSVYWYQQSLDQGLQFLIQYYNGEERAKGNILERFSAQQFPDLHSELNLSSLELGDSALYFCASSPGIVNTGELFFGEGSRLTVL.

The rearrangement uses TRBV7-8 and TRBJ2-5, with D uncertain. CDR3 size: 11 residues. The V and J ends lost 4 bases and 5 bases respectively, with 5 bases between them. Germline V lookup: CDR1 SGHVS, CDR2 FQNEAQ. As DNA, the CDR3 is TGTGCCAGCAGCTCCAGGGAGACCCAGTACTTC. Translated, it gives CASSSRETQYF.

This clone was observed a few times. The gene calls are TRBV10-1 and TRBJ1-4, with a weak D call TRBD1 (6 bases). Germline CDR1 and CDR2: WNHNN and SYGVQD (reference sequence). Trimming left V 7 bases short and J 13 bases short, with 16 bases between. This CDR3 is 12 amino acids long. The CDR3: CASTTRGGRLFF. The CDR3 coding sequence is TGCGCCAGCACGACCAGGGGTGGTAGACTGTTTTTT.

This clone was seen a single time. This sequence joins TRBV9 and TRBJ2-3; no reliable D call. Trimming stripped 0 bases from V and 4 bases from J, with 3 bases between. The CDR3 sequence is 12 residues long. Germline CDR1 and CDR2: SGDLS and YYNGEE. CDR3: CASSVVADTQYF. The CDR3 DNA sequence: TGTGCCAGCAGCGTAGTAGCAGATACGCAGTATTTT.

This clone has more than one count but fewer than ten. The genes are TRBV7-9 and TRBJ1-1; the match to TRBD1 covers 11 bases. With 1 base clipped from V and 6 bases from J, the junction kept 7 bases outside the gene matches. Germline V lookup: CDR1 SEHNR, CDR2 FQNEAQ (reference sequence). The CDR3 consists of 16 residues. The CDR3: CASSLGVWTGGPEAFF. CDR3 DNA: TGTGCCAGCAGCTTAGGGGTATGGACAGGGGGCCCTGAAGCTTTCTTT.